The 32 T cell receptor beta chains given below trace back to one sample, sequenced in a study of graft-versus-host responses after intestinal transplantation. Their specific antigens are unknown. Sequencing was performed with immunoSEQ multiplex PCR; in TCRdb, only in-frame clones are kept and a portion is missing. This sample has about 120,000 clones; about 95% occur once, and the top ten carry around 3%. The source material was unstimulated CD8+ T cells sorted from spleen or lymph node cells, sampled before intestinal transplant. The origin of the receptors is a human donor who received an intestinal transplant.

This chain links TRBV6-1 with TRBJ2-7; 9 nucleotides match TRBD2. CDR1 and CDR2 from the germline V gene are MNHNS and SASEGT. CDR3 length: 15 amino acids. After removal of 7 bases from V and 2 bases from J, the junction contained 9 bases not matched to a gene. In DNA, the CDR3 is TGTGCCAGCACCCCACGGTCTAGCGGGACCTACGAGCAGTACTTC. It is translated as CASTPRSSGTYEQYF.

The chain links TRBV28 to TRBJ1-2, with D hard to call. CDR1 is MDHEN and CDR2 is SYDVKM in the germline V gene. CDR3 length: 10 amino acids. Trimming left V 8 bases short and J 8 bases short, with 9 bases between. The CDR3 is CASLSGGYTF. As DNA, the CDR3 is TGTGCCAGCCTCTCCGGGGGCTACACCTTC.

The chain combines TRBV6-5 with TRBJ1-4, with no clear D. The CDR3 contains 14 residues. The V gene's germline CDR1 is MNHEY and CDR2 SVGAGI. The V end was cut by 6 bases, the J end by 0 bases, with 8 bases between. The CDR3 loop is CASRPLATNEKLFF. In nucleotides, the CDR3 is TGTGCCAGCAGACCGCTTGCAACTAATGAAAAACTGTTTTTT.

The V call is TRBV7-8, the J call TRBJ2-3; D gene uncertain. V gave up 3 bases and J gave up 4 bases, with 14 bases separating them. The CDR3 runs 15 residues. CDR1 and CDR2 from the germline V gene are SGHVS and FQNEAQ. For the CDR3, the DNA is TGTGCCAGCAGCTTGATGACGACACGGGCAGATACGCAGTATTTT. Translated: CASSLMTTRADTQYF.

Here the CDR3 DNA reads TGTGCCAGCAGCCCGGACGCGGGCCATTATGGCTACACCTTC. Residues: CASSPDAGHYGYTF. This chain joins TRBV27 and TRBJ1-2; D gene ambiguous. The CDR3 has 14 amino acids. Germline V gene lookup returns CDR1 MNHEY and CDR2 SMNVEV (reference sequence). The germline V and J ends were trimmed by 6 bases and 5 bases, with 16 bases remaining between them.

The chain is built from TRBV27 and TRBJ2-1, with D possibly matching TRBD2 (5 bases). The CDR3 length is 13 residues. CDR1 is MNHEY, CDR2 SMNVEV, per germline (reference sequence). V gave up 4 bases and J gave up 6 bases, with 10 bases separating them. CDR3: CASSYRGVNEQFF. For the CDR3, the DNA is TGTGCCAGCAGTTACCGGGGAGTCAATGAGCAGTTCTTC.

The rearrangement joins TRBV28 to TRBJ2-5; TRBD1 matches at 11 bases. There are 14 residues in the CDR3. With 6 bases clipped from V and 6 bases from J, the junction kept 6 bases outside the gene matches. Germline V lookup: CDR1 MDHEN, CDR2 SYDVKM. The CDR3 sequence: CASRDRGRIKTQYF. CDR3 nucleotide sequence: TGTGCCAGCAGGGACAGGGGGCGCATAAAGACCCAGTACTTC.

This clone has just a few counts. The chain recombines TRBV5-8 with TRBJ1-1; no firm D call. Trimming left V 3 bases short and J 1 base short, with 4 bases between. This CDR3 comprises 12 residues. Germline assignment: CDR1 SGHTS and CDR2 YDEGEE. CDR3 in amino acids: CASSWQNTEAFF. CDR3 in DNA: TGTGCCAGCAGCTGGCAGAACACTGAAGCTTTCTTT. The full variable domain, rest sourced from reference TRBV5-8 and TRBJ1-1, is EAGVTQSPTHLIKTRGQQATLRCSPISGHTSVYWYQQALGLGLQFLLWYDEGEERNRGNFPPRFSGRQFPNYSSELNVNALELEDSALYLCASSWQNTEAFFGQGTRLTVV.

The genes are TRBV6-6 and TRBJ1-5; weak D call: TRBD1 (5 bases). This CDR3 has 15 amino acids. Germline loops: CDR1 MNHNY, CDR2 SVGAGI (reference sequence). V lost 6 bases, J lost 5 bases, and 17 bases lay in between. The DNA for the CDR3 is TGTGCCAGCAGCCCCGGGGGGAGTGGCGATCAGCCCCAGCATTTT. Encoded protein: CASSPGGSGDQPQHF.

This chain uses TRBV6-5 with TRBJ2-1; D gene ambiguous. There are 13 residues in the CDR3. The germline CDR1 and CDR2 sequences are MNHEY and SVGAGI. V lost 0 bases to trimming and J lost 6 bases, with 6 bases between them. The CDR3 DNA sequence: TGTGCCAGCAGTTACTCGACGGTCAATGAGCAGTTCTTC. Translation: CASSYSTVNEQFF.

The chain has TRBV9 and TRBJ1-1; perhaps TRBD1 as D (5 bases). V was pared by 3 bases and J by 6 bases, with 12 bases between. The CDR3 loop spans 13 amino acids. Germline CDR1 is SGDLS and CDR2 is YYNGEE. The CDR3 nucleotides read TGTGCCAGCAGCGATTCCCTGGGGCCTGAAGCTTTCTTT. Protein sequence: CASSDSLGPEAFF.

On this clone: A read error may account for a junction end that differs from germline. The chain carries TRBV4-2 and TRBJ1-5, with D perhaps TRBD1 (5 bases). The germline gives CDR1 LGHNA, CDR2 YNFKEQ. The CDR3 is made up of 14 amino acids. For the CDR3, the DNA is TGTGCCAGCAGCCAAGTCGACAGCAACCAGCCCCAGCATTTT. This translates into CASSQVDSNQPQHF.

The V and J genes are TRBV21-1 and TRBJ2-5; the DNA was not used to check the table's D call, TRBD2. TRBV21-1 is labeled a pseudogene. This CDR3 contains 19 residues. CDR3 nucleotide sequence: TGTGCCAGCAGCAAAAGGGTAGGGCCGGGACTAGCGGGAGAAGAGACCCAGTACTTC. This codes for CASSKRVGPGLAGEETQYF.

The chain employs TRBV7-9 and TRBJ2-5; 7 bases align to TRBD1. The J call may be in error: the DNA end matches TRBJ2-7 better. Germline V gene sequence: CDR1 SEHNR, CDR2 FQNEAQ (reference sequence). The CDR3 runs to 13 residues. CDR3 sequence reads: CASSRTGAYEQYF. DNA for the CDR3: TGTGCCAGCAGCCGGACAGGAGCCTACGAGCAGTACTTC.

The chain is built from TRBV5-6 and TRBJ2-2; no reliable D call. Looked up from germline, CDR1 is SGHDT and CDR2 is YYEEEE. The V end lost 3 bases, the J end lost 3 bases, and 0 bases lay between the germline ends. This CDR3 has 11 amino acids. CDR3 residues: CASSYTGELFF. In DNA form, the CDR3 reads TGTGCCAGCAGCTACACCGGGGAGCTGTTTTTT.

About this clone itself: At one end the junction does not follow the germline gene, possibly because of a read error. The chain uses TRBV6-6 and TRBJ1-1; no firm D call. The length of the CDR3 is 14 residues. CDR1 is MNHNY, CDR2 SVGAGI, per germline (reference sequence). CDR3 protein: CASSPTQVKTEAFF. The CDR3 DNA reads TGTGCCAGCAGTCCTACTCAGGTGAAAACTGAAGCTTTCTTT.

The chain couples TRBV28 to TRBJ1-5; maybe TRBD1 (5 bases). The CDR3 runs 16 residues. Germline CDR1 MDHEN, CDR2 SYDVKM. Trimming removed 3 bases from V and 4 bases from J, with 16 bases in between. Here the CDR3 DNA reads TGTGCCAGCAGTTTGGTTCGTGGACACCCAAATCAGCCCCAGCATTTT. The encoded protein is CASSLVRGHPNQPQHF.

This chain joins TRBV6-5 and TRBJ2-7; D might be TRBD1 (8 bases). Germline CDR1 and CDR2: MNHEY and SVGAGI. The CDR3 extends over 14 amino acids. V was trimmed by 2 bases and J by 7 bases, leaving 15 bases between them. CDR3 DNA sequence: TGTGCCAGCAGTTACGGTGACAGGGGAGGGGAGCAGTACTTC. Translated, it gives CASSYGDRGGEQYF.

The chain joins TRBV6-5 to TRBJ1-2, with D perhaps TRBD1 (5 bases). V dropped 5 bases and J dropped 8 bases, with 12 bases sitting between them. The CDR3 consists of 12 residues. Germline CDR1 and CDR2: MNHEY and SVGAGI. The CDR3 spells CASSHPGGGYTF. DNA for the CDR3: TGTGCCAGCAGTCACCCGGGGGGGGGCTACACCTTC.

Only one count was recorded for this clone. The V call is TRBV7-9, the J call TRBJ1-2; 11 bases fit TRBD1. The germline V gene has CDR1 SEHNR and CDR2 FQNEAQ (reference sequence). Trimming at V came to 3 bases and at J to 5 bases, leaving 8 bases not matched to a gene. The CDR3 extends over 16 amino acids. CDR3 coding DNA: TGTGCCAGCAGCTTGGATCCGGGACAGGGGGTTTATGGCTACACCTTC. This translates into CASSLDPGQGVYGYTF.

V and J are TRBV9 and TRBJ1-1, with a tentative D call TRBD1 (5 bases). There are 15 residues in the CDR3. Germline values: CDR1 SGDLS, CDR2 YYNGEE. The V gene lost 4 bases and the J gene lost 2 bases, with 15 bases spanning the gap. In DNA form, the CDR3 reads TGTGCCAGCAGCACGTCGGGGACCCAAAACACTGAAGCTTTCTTT. It codes for CASSTSGTQNTEAFF.

The chain employs TRBV28 and TRBJ1-3; D remains ambiguous. V was trimmed by 1 base and J by 2 bases, leaving 6 bases between them. Germline V lookup: CDR1 MDHEN, CDR2 SYDVKM. The CDR3 loop spans 14 amino acids. The CDR3 loop reads CASSLSRAGNTIYF. DNA for the CDR3: TGTGCCAGCAGTTTATCCAGAGCTGGAAACACCATATATTTT.

The rearrangement uses TRBV5-1 and TRBJ2-7, with no clear D. The germline V gene encodes CDR1 SGHRS and CDR2 YFSETQ. Trimming shortened V by 3 bases and J by 4 bases, and 20 bases separated the two germline ends. The CDR3 runs to 16 residues. CDR3 protein: CASSYSLVEELYEQYF. The CDR3 DNA follows: TGCGCCAGCAGCTATAGTCTAGTCGAGGAGCTATACGAGCAGTACTTC.

The chain recombines TRBV5-1 with TRBJ2-2, with D possibly matching TRBD1 (7 bases). This CDR3 is 14 amino acids long. Germline V gene data show CDR1 as SGHRS and CDR2 as YFSETQ. Trimming took off 4 bases at V and 7 bases at J, with 14 bases between the two ends. CDR3 sequence: CASSPRQGGGELFF. DNA for the CDR3: TGCGCCAGCAGCCCGAGGCAGGGGGGCGGGGAGCTGTTTTTT. Full variable domain (outside the CDR3, taken from reference TRBV5-1 and TRBJ2-2): KAGVTQTPRYLIKTRGQQVTLSCSPISGHRSVSWYQQTPGQGLQFLFEYFSETQRNKGNFPGRFSGRQFSNSRSEMNVSTLELGDSALYLCASSPRQGGGELFFGEGSRLTVL.

The chain combines TRBV19 with TRBJ1-1; no clear D gene. The CDR3 is made up of 13 amino acids. The germline V and J ends were trimmed by 2 bases and 1 base, with 5 bases remaining between them. Germline values: CDR1 LNHDA, CDR2 SQIVND (reference sequence). In DNA form, the CDR3 reads TGTGCCAGTAGTATAAGGCGGAACACTGAAGCTTTCTTT. It yields the protein CASSIRRNTEAFF.

As concerns this clone: A read error likely explains this, since a far larger clone differs by one base. Other DNA sequences in this specimen translate into the identical CDR3. The genes are TRBV11-2 and TRBJ1-1; D is possibly TRBD1 (5 bases). Germline lookup yields CDR1 SGHAT and CDR2 FQNNGV. Trimming removed 3 bases at V and 4 bases at J, with 6 bases between. The CDR3 sequence is 12 residues long. The CDR3 protein is CASSLRGTEAFF. The CDR3 nucleotides are TGTGCCAGCAGCTTGAGGGGCACTGAAGCTTTCTTT. The whole variable domain, filled in from reference TRBV11-2 and TRBJ1-1, reads EAGVAQSPRYKIIEKRQSVAFWCNPISGHATLYWYQQILGQGPKLLIQFQNNGVVDDSQLPKDRFSAERLKGVDSTLKIQPAKLEDSAVYLCASSLRGTEAFFGQGTRLTVV.

The gene calls are TRBV5-1 and TRBJ1-1, with D uncertain. Germline assignment: CDR1 SGHRS and CDR2 YFSETQ. The ends were cut back, 2 bases at V and 1 base at J, with 15 bases in the middle. The CDR3 contains 16 residues. The CDR3 sequence: CASSLRVKGPNTEAFF. DNA of the CDR3: TGCGCCAGCAGCTTAAGGGTGAAAGGGCCGAACACTGAAGCTTTCTTT. The full variable domain, in which reference TRBV5-1 and TRBJ1-1 provide the parts outside the CDR3, is KAGVTQTPRYLIKTRGQQVTLSCSPISGHRSVSWYQQTPGQGLQFLFEYFSETQRNKGNFPGRFSGRQFSNSRSEMNVSTLELGDSALYLCASSLRVKGPNTEAFFGQGTRLTVV.

This clone was observed a single time. The rearrangement joins TRBV4-2 to TRBJ2-7; TRBD2 is a possible D gene (6 bases). The CDR3 extends over 15 amino acids. Germline loops: CDR1 LGHNA, CDR2 YNFKEQ. Deletions cut 1 base from V and 1 base from J, with 11 bases between. The chain's CDR3 is CASSQGGTRSYEQYF. CDR3 DNA: TGTGCCAGCAGCCAAGGGGGGACTCGTTCCTACGAGCAGTACTTC.

This rearrangement joins TRBV15 to TRBJ1-3; no clear D. Germline CDR1 and CDR2: LNHNV and YYDKDF (reference sequence). With 1 base removed from V and 3 bases from J, the gap between germline ends came to 4 bases. CDR3 size: 13 residues. The CDR3 is CATSRGSGNTIYF. The CDR3, as DNA: TGTGCCACCAGCAGAGGCAGTGGAAACACCATATATTTT.

This chain links TRBV4-1 with TRBJ2-5; TRBD1 might be the D (6 bases). This CDR3 has 15 amino acids. V was pared by 2 bases and J by 0 bases, with 10 bases between. Germline CDR1 is MGHRA and CDR2 is YSYEKL. CDR3 sequence: CASSQNDRYQETQYF. CDR3 DNA: TGCGCCAGCAGCCAAAACGACAGGTACCAAGAGACCCAGTACTTC.

This sequence joins TRBV28 and TRBJ1-2; possible D gene TRBD1, 5 bases. The length of the CDR3 is 13 residues. Per germline, CDR1 MDHEN and CDR2 SYDVKM. Between the trimmed V and J ends, which lost 5 bases and 4 bases, there was a span of 11 bases. This CDR3 reads CASSPETGYGYTF. The CDR3 nucleotides read TGTGCCAGCAGTCCCGAAACAGGCTATGGCTACACCTTC.

The chain employs TRBV13 and TRBJ2-7; 9 bases are shared with TRBD2. This CDR3 is 15 amino acids long. Germline CDR1 and CDR2: PRHDT and FYEKMQ (reference sequence). V shed 1 base and J 2 bases; nucleotides not matched to a gene: 3. CDR3 region: CASSLARGRAYEQYF. The CDR3 DNA follows: TGTGCCAGCAGCTTAGCCCGCGGGAGGGCCTACGAGCAGTACTTC.